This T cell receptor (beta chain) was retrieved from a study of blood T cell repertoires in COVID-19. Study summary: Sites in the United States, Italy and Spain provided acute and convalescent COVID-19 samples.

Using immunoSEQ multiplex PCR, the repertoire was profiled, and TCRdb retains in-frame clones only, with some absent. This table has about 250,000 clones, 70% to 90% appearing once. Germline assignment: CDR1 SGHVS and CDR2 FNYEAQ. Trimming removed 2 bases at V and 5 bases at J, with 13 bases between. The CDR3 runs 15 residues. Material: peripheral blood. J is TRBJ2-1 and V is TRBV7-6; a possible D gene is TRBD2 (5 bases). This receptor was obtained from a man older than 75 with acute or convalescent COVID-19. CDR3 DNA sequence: TGTGCCAGCAGCTTACTCGCGGGTACAAACAATGAGCAGTTCTTC. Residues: CASSLLAGTNNEQFF.